This T cell receptor beta chain was identified in a study of technical replicates of blood from a handful of donors. The CDR3 is made up of 17 amino acids. Germline-derived CDR1 and CDR2 are SGHTA and FQGNSA. V dropped 4 bases and J dropped 1; count of bases not matched to a gene: 7. This table comes from immunoSEQ multiplex PCR, and its TCRdb copy is limited to in-frame clones, with some not included. The repertoire consists of tens of thousands of clones, with approximately 93% occurring once and the leading ten covering under 0.3%. Sequences were obtained from T cells isolated from PBMCs. This clonotype was obtained from a human donor in good health. The rearrangement uses TRBV7-2 and TRBJ1-4; 9 bases agree with TRBD1. CDR3 sequence (DNA): TGTGCCAGCAGCTCGGGAGGGACAGGGCGAACTAATGAAAAACTGTTTTTT. Protein: CASSSGGTGRTNEKLFF.